Below are 24 T cell receptor beta chains sequenced from a single sample in a study of T cell responses to AZD1222 COVID-19 vaccine. Only in-frame clones appear in the TCRdb table, and some are missing; sequencing was by immunoSEQ multiplex PCR. The sample holds about 120,000 clones, approximately 93% seen once. This specimen consisted of peripheral blood, obtained on day 0 of AZD1222 vaccination. The receptor source for this set is an adult in good health.

The chain uses TRBV27 and TRBJ1-5; the D is unclear. The ends were cut back, 1 base at V and 4 bases at J, with 8 bases in the middle. CDR1 is MNHEY, CDR2 SMNVEV, per germline (reference sequence). The CDR3 is 14 residues long. The CDR3 spells CASSLFPSNQPQHF. As DNA, the CDR3 is TGTGCCAGCAGTTTATTCCCCTCAAATCAGCCCCAGCATTTT.

The chain combines TRBV6-4 with TRBJ2-3; TRBD2 aligns across 10 bases. V shed 2 bases and J 6 bases; nucleotides not matched to a gene: 2. The CDR3 length is 14 residues. CDR1 MRHNA and CDR2 SNTAGT come from the germline V gene. The CDR3 loop is CASSDLAGVDTQYF. CDR3 in DNA: TGTGCCAGCAGTGACCTAGCGGGGGTGGATACGCAGTATTTT.

This rearrangement joins TRBV5-1 to TRBJ2-5; D may be TRBD1 (7 bases). Trimming removed 0 bases at V and 9 bases at J, with 21 bases between. Germline loops: CDR1 SGHRS, CDR2 YFSETQ. The CDR3 extends over 16 amino acids. CDR3 region: CASSLGRTGPSGAQYF. As DNA, the CDR3 is TGCGCCAGCAGCTTGGGTCGGACAGGCCCATCGGGGGCCCAGTACTTC.

The chain links TRBV4-2 to TRBJ1-3, with D perhaps TRBD1 (5 bases). The V gene's germline CDR1 is LGHNA and CDR2 YNFKEQ. The CDR3 consists of 16 residues. V lost 4 bases, J lost 3 bases, and 16 bases lay in between. The CDR3 coding sequence is TGTGCCAGCAGCCGTGGGACGGCAGGGATTGGAAACACCATATATTTT. Its translation: CASSRGTAGIGNTIYF.

The V and J genes are TRBV19 and TRBJ1-6; no reliable D call. This CDR3 is 14 amino acids long. With 5 bases removed from V and 8 bases from J, the gap between germline ends came to 13 bases. The germline V gene has CDR1 LNHDA and CDR2 SQIVND (reference sequence). CDR3 sequence: CASSSQISYSPLHF. CDR3 sequence (DNA): TGTGCCAGTAGTTCCCAGATATCCTATTCACCCCTCCACTTT.

The V and J genes are TRBV18 and TRBJ2-7; 8 positions match TRBD1. The CDR3 sequence is 14 residues long. V dropped 3 bases and J dropped 5; count of bases not matched to a gene: 6. Germline CDR1 and CDR2: KGHSH and LQKENI. The chain's CDR3 is CASSPDRARHEQYF. The CDR3 bases are TGTGCCAGCTCACCGGACAGGGCGCGGCACGAGCAGTACTTC.

The J gene is TRBJ2-1, the V gene TRBV11-3; TRBD1 or TRBD2 may be the D gene (6 bases each). This CDR3 is 13 amino acids long. With 5 bases removed from V and 6 bases from J, the gap between germline ends came to 11 bases. CDR1 SGHNT and CDR2 YENEEA come from the germline V gene. CDR3 residues: CASSQGGFNEQFF. For the CDR3, the DNA is TGTGCCAGCAGCCAAGGGGGGTTCAATGAGCAGTTCTTC.

The chain is built from TRBV6-4 and TRBJ2-5; 7 nucleotides match TRBD1. Germline V CDR1 and CDR2: MRHNA, SNTAGT. There are 17 residues in the CDR3. V lost 3 bases to trimming and J lost 2 bases; unmatched junction nucleotides: 12. The CDR3 nucleotides are TGTGCCAGCAGTGAGATAGAGGGCCACAGGGGACAAGAGACCCAGTACTTC. This codes for CASSEIEGHRGQETQYF.

The chain couples TRBV7-2 to TRBJ2-7; no reliable D call. The CDR3 is 15 residues long. Germline CDR1 is SGHTA and CDR2 is FQGNSA. The V end was cut by 3 bases, the J end by 0 bases, with 12 bases between. For the CDR3, the DNA is TGTGCCAGCAGCTTCACCCTTGCCAACTCCTACGAGCAGTACTTC. Translation gives CASSFTLANSYEQYF.

The V call is TRBV12-3 or TRBV12-4, the J call TRBJ1-1; D is uncertain. The V gene lost 6 bases and the J gene lost 7 bases, with 12 bases spanning the gap. This CDR3 has 12 residues. For the CDR3, the DNA is TGTGCCAGCAGATCGTACATATATGAAGCTTTCTTT. Amino acids: CASRSYIYEAFF.

This rearrangement joins TRBV7-9 to TRBJ1-1, with 8 nucleotides matching TRBD1. V shed 4 bases and J 0 bases; nucleotides not matched to a gene: 7. Germline V gene data show CDR1 as SEHNR and CDR2 as FQNEAQ (reference sequence). This CDR3 has 16 amino acids. The CDR3 loop reads CASSSRTGFMNTEAFF. The DNA for the CDR3 is TGTGCCAGCAGCTCCCGGACAGGGTTCATGAACACTGAAGCTTTCTTT.

CDR3: CASSQTGGAGEKLFF. CDR3 bases: TGTGCCAGCAGTCAAACAGGGGGCGCGGGAGAAAAACTGTTTTTT. The chain combines TRBV7-6 with TRBJ1-4; the match to TRBD1 covers 9 bases. CDR3 length equals 15 residues. Germline lookup yields CDR1 SGHVS and CDR2 FNYEAQ. V trimming: 6 bases; J trimming: 8 bases; junction bases outside the gene matches: 10.

This chain links TRBV15 with TRBJ2-5; 7 bases fit TRBD2. The V segment lost 5 bases and the J segment 1 base; nucleotides outside the gene matches: 4. Germline V gives CDR1 LNHNV, CDR2 YYDKDF (reference sequence). CDR3 length: 14 residues. CDR3: CATSGRTSQETQYF. The DNA of the CDR3 is TGTGCCACCAGCGGTCGGACTAGCCAAGAGACCCAGTACTTC.

In its sample, this clone was seen once. This chain links TRBV30 with TRBJ2-5; 8 bases align to TRBD1. Losses at the gene ends were 3 bases for V and 7 bases for J; bases not matched to a gene: 10. The V gene's germline CDR1 is GTSNPN and CDR2 SVGIG (reference sequence). The CDR3 covers 14 residues. The CDR3 sequence: CAWSPGTGGGTQYF. CDR3 nucleotides: TGTGCCTGGAGCCCCGGGACAGGCGGCGGGACCCAGTACTTC. Drawing the rest from reference TRBV30 and TRBJ2-5, the complete variable domain is SQTIHQWPATLVQPVGSPLSLECTVEGTSNPNLYWYRQAAGRGLQLLFYSVGIGQISSEVPQNLSASRPQDRQFILSSKKLLLSDSGFYLCAWSPGTGGGTQYFGPGTRLLVL.

This chain uses TRBV10-1 with TRBJ1-1, with D unclear. Germline lookup yields CDR1 WNHNN and CDR2 SYGVQD (reference sequence). This CDR3 region has 15 residues. The V end lost 5 bases, the J end lost 0 bases, and 13 bases lay between the germline ends. The CDR3 spells CASSIRTYLNTEAFF. The CDR3 DNA follows: TGCGCCAGCAGTATTCGGACGTATCTGAACACTGAAGCTTTCTTT.

The chain recombines TRBV14 with TRBJ1-1, with D perhaps matching TRBD1 (6 bases). Trimming left V 0 bases short and J 11 bases short, with 16 bases between. CDR1 and CDR2 (germline): SGHDN, FVKESK. The CDR3 spans 14 residues. Here the CDR3 reads CASSQESGARVAFF. In DNA form, the CDR3 reads TGTGCCAGCAGCCAAGAATCAGGGGCCAGGGTGGCTTTCTTT.

V gene TRBV30 combines with J gene TRBJ2-3; D is unresolved. The germline V gene encodes CDR1 GTSNPN and CDR2 SVGIG (reference sequence). This CDR3 contains 11 residues. V lost 1 base, J lost 5 bases, and 4 bases lay in between. In DNA, the CDR3 is TGTGCCTGGAGTGGAGGAGATACGCAGTATTTT. It yields the protein CAWSGGDTQYF.

The chain has TRBV30 and TRBJ1-2, with D perhaps TRBD1 (5 bases). V was shortened by 0 bases and J by 8 bases, with 13 bases between the two germline ends. Germline CDR1 GTSNPN, CDR2 SVGIG (reference sequence). There are 13 residues in the CDR3. The CDR3 nucleotides are TGTGCCTGGAGTGTTAGGCAGGGTTGGGGCTACACCTTC. Translation: CAWSVRQGWGYTF.

V and J are TRBV10-3 and TRBJ2-1, with 9 nucleotides matching TRBD1. Germline CDR1 and CDR2: ENHRY and SYGVKD. The CDR3 has 15 residues. Unmatched junction bases numbered 4, after V lost 0 bases and J lost 7 bases. In nucleotides, the CDR3 is TGTGCCATCAGTGAGTCGGGGACAGGGTGGAATGAGCAGTTCTTC. Translation gives CAISESGTGWNEQFF.

This clone was counted a single time. The rearrangement uses TRBV18 and TRBJ2-7, with TRBD1 matching 10 bases. Germline CDR1 is KGHSH and CDR2 is LQKENI. After removal of 4 bases from V and 5 bases from J, the junction contained 8 bases not matched to a gene. The CDR3 covers 15 residues. CDR3 sequence reads: CASSRGDRGHDEQYF. The CDR3 DNA sequence: TGTGCCAGCTCACGAGGCGACAGGGGGCACGACGAGCAGTACTTC.

The chain uses TRBV5-1 and TRBJ2-7; maybe TRBD2 (6 bases). The CDR3 sequence is 15 residues long. The germline V gene has CDR1 SGHRS and CDR2 YFSETQ. The V end was cut by 4 bases, the J end by 1 base, with 15 bases between. The CDR3 coding sequence is TGCGCCAGCAGCCCACCCGGAGGGTTATCCTACGAGCAGTACTTC. It translates to CASSPPGGLSYEQYF.

V gene TRBV24-1 combines with J gene TRBJ2-3; D tentatively reads TRBD1 or TRBD2 (6 bases each). The germline V gene has CDR1 KGHDR and CDR2 SFDVKD. This CDR3 contains 14 residues. Trimming took 10 bases from V and 5 from J, leaving 18 bases between them. The CDR3 spells CATNEGGIGDTQYF. CDR3 in DNA: TGTGCCACTAATGAGGGGGGTATAGGAGATACGCAGTATTTT.

V is TRBV3-1 (or the pseudogene TRBV3-2) and J is TRBJ2-5; possible D gene TRBD1, 6 bases. The V gene lost 3 bases and the J gene lost 5 bases, with 7 bases spanning the gap. CDR1 is LGHDT, CDR2 YNNKEL, per germline (reference sequence). The CDR3 runs 12 residues. The CDR3 is CASSHRGETQYF. The CDR3 coding sequence is TGTGCCAGCAGCCACAGGGGTGAGACCCAGTACTTC.

This chain connects TRBV9 to TRBJ2-2; D is perhaps TRBD2 (7 bases). Germline V CDR1 and CDR2: SGDLS, YYNGEE. Trimming removed 4 bases at V and 6 bases at J, with 19 bases between. The CDR3 is 16 residues long. CDR3 sequence reads: CASSPSAGAGAGELFF. The CDR3 DNA is TGTGCCAGCAGCCCCTCGGCGGGGGCCGGAGCCGGGGAGCTGTTTTTT.